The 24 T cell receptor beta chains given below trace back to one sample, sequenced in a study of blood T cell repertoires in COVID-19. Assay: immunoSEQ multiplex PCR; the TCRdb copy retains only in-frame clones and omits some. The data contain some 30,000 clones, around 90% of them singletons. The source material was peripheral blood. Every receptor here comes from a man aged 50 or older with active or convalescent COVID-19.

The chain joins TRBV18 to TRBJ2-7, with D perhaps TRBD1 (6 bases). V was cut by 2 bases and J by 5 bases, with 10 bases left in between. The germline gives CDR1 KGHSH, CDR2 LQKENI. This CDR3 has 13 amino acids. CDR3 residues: CASSPTRDNEQYF. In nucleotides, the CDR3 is TGTGCCAGCTCACCAACCAGGGACAACGAGCAGTACTTC. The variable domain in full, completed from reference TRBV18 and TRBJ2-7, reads NAGVMQNPRHLVRRRGQEARLRCSPMKGHSHVYWYRQLPEEGLKFMVYLQKENIIDESGMPKERFSAEFPKEGPSILRIQQVVRGDSAAYFCASSPTRDNEQYFGPGTRLTVT.

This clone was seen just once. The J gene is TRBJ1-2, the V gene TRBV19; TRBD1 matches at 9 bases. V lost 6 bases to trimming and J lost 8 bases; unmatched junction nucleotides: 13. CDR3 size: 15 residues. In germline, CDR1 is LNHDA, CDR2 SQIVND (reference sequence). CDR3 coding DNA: TGTGCCAGTAGCCTAATGGGACAGGGCACTCAAGGCTACACCTTC. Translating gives CASSLMGQGTQGYTF.

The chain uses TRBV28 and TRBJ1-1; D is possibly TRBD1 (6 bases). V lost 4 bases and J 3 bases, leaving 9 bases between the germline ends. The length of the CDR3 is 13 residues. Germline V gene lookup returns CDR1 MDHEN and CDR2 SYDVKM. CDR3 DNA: TGTGCCAGCAGTTGGTACAGGGACACTGAAGCTTTCTTT. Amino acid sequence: CASSWYRDTEAFF.

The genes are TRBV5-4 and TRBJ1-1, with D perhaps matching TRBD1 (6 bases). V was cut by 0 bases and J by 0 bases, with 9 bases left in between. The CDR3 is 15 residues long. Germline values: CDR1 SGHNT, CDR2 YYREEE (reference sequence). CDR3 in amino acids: CASSLGGHLNTEAFF. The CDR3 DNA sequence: TGTGCCAGCAGCTTGGGGGGACACCTGAACACTGAAGCTTTCTTT.

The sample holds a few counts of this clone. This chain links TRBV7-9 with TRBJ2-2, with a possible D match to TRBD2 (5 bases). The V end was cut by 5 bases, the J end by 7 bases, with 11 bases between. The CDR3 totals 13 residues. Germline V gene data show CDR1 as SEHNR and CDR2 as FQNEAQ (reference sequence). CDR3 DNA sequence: TGTGCCAGCAGCGCATCTAGCTACGGGGAGCTGTTTTTT. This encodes CASSASSYGELFF.

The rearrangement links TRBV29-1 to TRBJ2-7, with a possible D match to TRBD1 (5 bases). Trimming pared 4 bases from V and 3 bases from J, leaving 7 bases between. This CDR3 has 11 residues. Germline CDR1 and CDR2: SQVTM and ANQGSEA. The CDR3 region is CSVGGSYEQYF. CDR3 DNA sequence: TGCAGCGTTGGGGGCAGCTACGAGCAGTACTTC.

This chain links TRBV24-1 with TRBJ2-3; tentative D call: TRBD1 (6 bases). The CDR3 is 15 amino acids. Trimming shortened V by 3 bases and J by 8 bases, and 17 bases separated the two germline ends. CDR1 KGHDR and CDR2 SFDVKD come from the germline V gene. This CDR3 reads CATSDSGRTVRTQYF. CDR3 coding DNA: TGTGCCACCAGTGATAGCGGCAGGACAGTTCGTACGCAGTATTTT.

The CDR3 protein is CASSQDQRLAGVETQYF. CDR3 sequence (DNA): TGTGCCAGCAGCCAAGATCAGCGACTAGCGGGAGTTGAGACCCAGTACTTC. This sequence joins TRBV3-1 (or the pseudogene TRBV3-2) and TRBJ2-5; TRBD2 matches at 12 bases. CDR3 length: 17 amino acids. Germline-derived CDR1 and CDR2 are LGHDT and YNNKEL (reference sequence). Trimming took 0 bases from V and 5 from J; bases not matched to a gene: 7.

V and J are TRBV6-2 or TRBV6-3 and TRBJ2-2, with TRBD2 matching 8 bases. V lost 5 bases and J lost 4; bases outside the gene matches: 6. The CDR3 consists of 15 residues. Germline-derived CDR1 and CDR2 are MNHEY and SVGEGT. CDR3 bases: TGTGCCAGCAGTAACACCGGACTAGCCACCGGGGAGCTGTTTTTT. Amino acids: CASSNTGLATGELFF.

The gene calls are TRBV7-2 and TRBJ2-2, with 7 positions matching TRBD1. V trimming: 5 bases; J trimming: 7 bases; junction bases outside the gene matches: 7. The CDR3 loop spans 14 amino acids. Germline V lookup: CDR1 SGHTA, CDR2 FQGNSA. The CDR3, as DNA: TGTGCCAGCAGCCTTGGACAGGTGGTCGGGGAGCTGTTTTTT. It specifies CASSLGQVVGELFF.

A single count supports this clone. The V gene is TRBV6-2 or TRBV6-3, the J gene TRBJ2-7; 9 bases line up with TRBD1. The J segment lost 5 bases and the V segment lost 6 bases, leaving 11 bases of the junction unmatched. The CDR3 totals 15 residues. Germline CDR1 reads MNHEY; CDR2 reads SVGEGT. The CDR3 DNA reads TGTGCCAGCAGCAGTTACGGACAGGGGTATGACGAGCAGTACTTC. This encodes CASSSYGQGYDEQYF.

The CDR3 nucleotides read TGTGCCACCAGTGATGCTACCGGGGGGACCCACGCCCAGCATTTT. Protein: CATSDATGGTHAQHF. The rearrangement links TRBV24-1 to TRBJ1-5; TRBD1 might be the D (5 bases). Germline V CDR1 and CDR2: KGHDR, SFDVKD. V was cut by 3 bases and J by 11 bases, with 19 bases left in between. This CDR3 spans 15 amino acids.

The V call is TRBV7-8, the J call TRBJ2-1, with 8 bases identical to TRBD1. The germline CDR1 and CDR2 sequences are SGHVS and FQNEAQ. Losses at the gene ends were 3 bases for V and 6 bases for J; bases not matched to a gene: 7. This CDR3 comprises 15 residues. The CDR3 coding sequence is TGTGCCAGCAGCTTCCCTGTGGGACAGGTCAATGAGCAGTTCTTC. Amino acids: CASSFPVGQVNEQFF.

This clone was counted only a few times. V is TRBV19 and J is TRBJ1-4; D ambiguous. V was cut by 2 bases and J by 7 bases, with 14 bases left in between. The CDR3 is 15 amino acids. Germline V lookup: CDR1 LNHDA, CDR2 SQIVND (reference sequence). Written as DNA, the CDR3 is TGTGCCAGTAGTATAAGTGGCCGAAGCGGTGAAAAACTGTTTTTT. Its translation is CASSISGRSGEKLFF.

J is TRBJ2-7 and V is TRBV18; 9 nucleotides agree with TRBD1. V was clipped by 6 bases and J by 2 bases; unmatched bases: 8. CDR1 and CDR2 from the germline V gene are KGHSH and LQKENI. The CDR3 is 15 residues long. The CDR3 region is CASSDGTGPPYEQYF. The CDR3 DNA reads TGTGCCAGCTCGGACGGGACAGGGCCACCCTACGAGCAGTACTTC.

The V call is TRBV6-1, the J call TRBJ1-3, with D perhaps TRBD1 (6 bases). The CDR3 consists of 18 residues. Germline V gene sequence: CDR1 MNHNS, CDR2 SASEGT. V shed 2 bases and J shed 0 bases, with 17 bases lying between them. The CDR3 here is CASSESKGTLHSGNTIYF. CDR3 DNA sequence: TGTGCCAGCAGTGAATCGAAAGGGACACTCCACTCTGGAAACACCATATATTTT.

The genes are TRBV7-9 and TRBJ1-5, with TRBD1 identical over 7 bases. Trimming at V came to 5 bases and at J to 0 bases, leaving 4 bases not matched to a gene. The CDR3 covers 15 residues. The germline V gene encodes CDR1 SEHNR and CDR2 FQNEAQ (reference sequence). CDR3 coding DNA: TGTGCCAGCAGCCTAGGACAGGTTAGCAATCAGCCCCAGCATTTT. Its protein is CASSLGQVSNQPQHF. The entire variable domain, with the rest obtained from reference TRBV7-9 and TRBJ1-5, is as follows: DTGVSQNPRHKITKRGQNVTFRCDPISEHNRLYWYRQTLGQGPEFLTYFQNEAQLEKSRLLSDRFSAERPKGSFSTLEIQRTEQGDSAMYLCASSLGQVSNQPQHFGDGTRLSIL.

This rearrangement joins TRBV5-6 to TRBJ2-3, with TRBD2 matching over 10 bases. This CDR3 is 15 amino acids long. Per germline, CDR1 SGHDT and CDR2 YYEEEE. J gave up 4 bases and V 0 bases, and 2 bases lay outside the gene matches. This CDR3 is CASSLASGSSDTQYF. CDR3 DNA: TGTGCCAGCAGCTTGGCTAGCGGGAGTTCAGATACGCAGTATTTT. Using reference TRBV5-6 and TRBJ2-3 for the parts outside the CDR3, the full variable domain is DAGVTQSPTHLIKTRGQQVTLRCSPKSGHDTVSWYQQALGQGPQFIFQYYEEEERQRGNFPDRFSGHQFPNYSSELNVNALLLGDSALYLCASSLASGSSDTQYFGPGTRLTVL.

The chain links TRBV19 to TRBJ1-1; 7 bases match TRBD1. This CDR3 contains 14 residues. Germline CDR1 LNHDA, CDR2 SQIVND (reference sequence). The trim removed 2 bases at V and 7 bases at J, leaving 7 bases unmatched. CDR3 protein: CASSIRGQGGEAFF. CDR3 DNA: TGTGCCAGTAGTATAAGGGGGCAGGGAGGTGAAGCTTTCTTT. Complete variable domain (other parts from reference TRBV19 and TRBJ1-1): DGGITQSPKYLFRKEGQNVTLSCEQNLNHDAMYWYRQDPGQGLRLIYYSQIVNDFQKGDIAEGYSVSREKKESFPLTVTSAQKNPTAFYLCASSIRGQGGEAFFGQGTRLTVV.

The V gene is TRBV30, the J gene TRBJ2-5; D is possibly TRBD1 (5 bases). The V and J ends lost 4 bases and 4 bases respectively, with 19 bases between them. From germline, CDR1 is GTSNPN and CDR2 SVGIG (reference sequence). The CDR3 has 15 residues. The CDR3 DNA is TGTGCCTGGACCTCGGACCCATTTAGGGGAGAGACCCAGTACTTC. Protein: CAWTSDPFRGETQYF.

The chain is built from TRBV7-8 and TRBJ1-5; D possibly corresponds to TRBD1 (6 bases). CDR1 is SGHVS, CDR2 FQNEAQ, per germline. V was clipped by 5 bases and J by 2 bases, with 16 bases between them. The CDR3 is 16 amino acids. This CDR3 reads CASSPIGGLGNQPQHF. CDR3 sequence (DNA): TGTGCCAGCAGCCCAATCGGGGGGCTGGGCAATCAGCCCCAGCATTTT.

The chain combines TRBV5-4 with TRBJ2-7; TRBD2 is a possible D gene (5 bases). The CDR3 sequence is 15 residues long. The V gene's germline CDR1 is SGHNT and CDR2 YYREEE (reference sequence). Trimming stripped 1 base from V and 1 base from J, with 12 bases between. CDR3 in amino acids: CASSLFGGSSYEQYF. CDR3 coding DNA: TGTGCCAGCAGCTTGTTCGGCGGGTCTTCCTACGAGCAGTACTTC.

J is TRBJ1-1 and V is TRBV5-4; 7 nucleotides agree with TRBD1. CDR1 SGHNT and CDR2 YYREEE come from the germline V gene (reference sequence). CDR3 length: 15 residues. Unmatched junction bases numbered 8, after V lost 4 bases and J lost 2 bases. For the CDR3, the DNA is TGTGCCAGCAGCCCACCGGGACAGATTAACACTGAAGCTTTCTTT. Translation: CASSPPGQINTEAFF. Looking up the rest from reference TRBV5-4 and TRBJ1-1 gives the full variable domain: ETGVTQSPTHLIKTRGQQVTLRCSSQSGHNTVSWYQQALGQGPQFIFQYYREEENGRGNFPPRFSGLQFPNYSSELNVNALELDDSALYLCASSPPGQINTEAFFGQGTRLTVV.

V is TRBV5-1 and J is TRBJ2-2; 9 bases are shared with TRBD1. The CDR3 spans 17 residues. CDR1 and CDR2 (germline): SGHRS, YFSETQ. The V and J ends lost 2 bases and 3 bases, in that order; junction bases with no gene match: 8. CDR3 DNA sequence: TGCGCCAGCAGCTTCCCTGAGGGGACAGGGTACACCGGGGAGCTGTTTTTT. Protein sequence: CASSFPEGTGYTGELFF.